Shown below are 9 T cell receptor beta chains from a single sample sequenced in a study of OX40 agonist ivuxolimab in advanced cancers. Clones were sequenced by immunoSEQ multiplex PCR, and TCRdb holds only the in-frame ones, with some missing. The sample lists tens of thousands of clones, 86% occurring once. The sequences come from CD4+ or CD8+ T cells sorted from blood, collected in a trial of the OX40 agonist ivuxolimab. These receptors were obtained from an adult with an advanced solid tumor such as melanoma, head and neck, liver or kidney cancer.

This chain connects TRBV29-1 to TRBJ2-5; possibly TRBD1 for D (6 bases). The J call may be incorrect, as the DNA end agrees better with TRBJ2-7. CDR1 and CDR2 (germline): SQVTM, ANQGSEA. CDR3 length: 13 amino acids. Here the CDR3 reads CSVQSGDTYEQYF. CDR3 DNA: TGCAGCGTTCAATCCGGGGACACCTACGAGCAGTACTTC.

Worth noting for this clone: The junction and the germline gene differ at one end; a read error may be behind it. The rearrangement uses TRBV11-2 and TRBJ2-6, with D maybe TRBD1 (6 bases). Germline V lookup: CDR1 SGHAT, CDR2 FQNNGV. This CDR3 comprises 17 residues. The CDR3 is CASSHGTFEAGANVLTF. CDR3 bases: TGCGCCAGCAGCCACGGGACATTTGAAGCTGGGGCCAACGTCCTGACTTTC. Drawing the rest from reference TRBV11-2 and TRBJ2-6, the complete variable domain is EAGVAQSPRYKIIEKRQSVAFWCNPISGHATLYWYQQILGQGPKLLIQFQNNGVVDDSQLPKDRFSAERLKGVDSTLKIQPAKLEDSAVYLCASSHGTFEAGANVLTFGAGSRLTVL.

The chain combines TRBV19 with TRBJ1-2; the D gene is possibly TRBD1 (6 bases). The CDR3 has 16 residues. Germline V gene lookup returns CDR1 LNHDA and CDR2 SQIVND (reference sequence). The V end lost 3 bases, the J end lost 1 base, and 15 bases lay between the germline ends. The DNA for the CDR3 is TGTGCCAGTAGTATGACGACAGGCCGACTTAACTATGGCTACACCTTC. Translation: CASSMTTGRLNYGYTF.

The rearrangement joins TRBV30 to TRBJ1-4; D call uncertain. CDR1 and CDR2 (germline): GTSNPN, SVGIG (reference sequence). The ends were cut back, 5 bases at V and 10 bases at J, with 11 bases in the middle. The CDR3 spans 11 residues. The CDR3 protein is CAWSQWGKLFF. The DNA for the CDR3 is TGTGCCTGGTCCCAGTGGGGAAAACTGTTTTTT.

The chain employs TRBV25-1 and TRBJ2-7; 7 positions agree with TRBD2. Germline V gene lookup returns CDR1 MGHDK and CDR2 SYGVNS. With V trimmed by 6 bases and J by 2 bases, 4 bases remained unmatched. The CDR3 spans 13 residues. This CDR3 reads CASRASGAYEQYF. CDR3 nucleotide sequence: TGTGCCAGCAGGGCTAGCGGAGCCTACGAGCAGTACTTC.

The chain is built from TRBV5-1 and TRBJ1-1, with D uncertain. Germline V gene sequence: CDR1 SGHRS, CDR2 YFSETQ. The length of the CDR3 is 14 residues. V lost 1 base and J 3 bases, leaving 10 bases between the germline ends. In DNA, the CDR3 is TGCGCCAGCAGCTTGAAATGGAGGGACACTGAAGCTTTCTTT. Its protein is CASSLKWRDTEAFF.

This sequence joins TRBV6-6 and TRBJ1-1; the D gene is possibly TRBD1 (5 bases). Germline-derived CDR1 and CDR2 are MNHNY and SVGAGI (reference sequence). CDR3 length: 15 residues. V shed 8 bases and J shed 4 bases, with 20 bases lying between them. CDR3 protein: CASFLAGRQGTEAFF. The CDR3 region has the DNA TGTGCCAGCTTCCTGGCAGGACGGCAGGGCACTGAAGCTTTCTTT.

This rearrangement joins TRBV30 to TRBJ1-4; a possible D gene is TRBD1 (6 bases). Germline V gene sequence: CDR1 GTSNPN, CDR2 SVGIG (reference sequence). CDR3 length: 15 amino acids. Trimming cost V 0 bases and J 4 bases, with 12 bases left between them. CDR3: CAWSVRGRVNEKLFF. The DNA of the CDR3 is TGTGCCTGGAGTGTACGGGGGCGCGTTAATGAAAAACTGTTTTTT. The entire variable domain, with the rest obtained from reference TRBV30 and TRBJ1-4, is as follows: SQTIHQWPATLVQPVGSPLSLECTVEGTSNPNLYWYRQAAGRGLQLLFYSVGIGQISSEVPQNLSASRPQDRQFILSSKKLLLSDSGFYLCAWSVRGRVNEKLFFGSGTQLSVL.

The V and J genes are TRBV29-1 and TRBJ1-1; TRBD1 might be the D (5 bases). The germline CDR1 and CDR2 sequences are SQVTM and ANQGSEA. The CDR3 runs to 14 residues. Trimming cost V 7 bases and J 0 bases, with 15 bases left between them. The CDR3 nucleotides read TGCAGCGCCGAGGAGGGGTCTATGAACACTGAAGCTTTCTTT. Its translation: CSAEEGSMNTEAFF.